The clone carrying this T cell receptor beta chain was recorded only once. The sample is drawn from a study of blood T cell repertoires in COVID-19. Across the whole study: The samples span acute and convalescent COVID-19 from the United States, Italy and Spain. From T cells, B-cell-depleted T cells, or PBMCs came the material, which was cDNA or gDNA.

In the source study's methods: Counts of nucleated cells, estimated from reference gene primer amplification, were obtained. Sequencing was performed with immunoSEQ multiplex PCR; in TCRdb, only in-frame clones are kept and a portion is missing. V, J and clone size derive from that table, while D and trimming were established from the DNA sequence. Of around 370,000 clones listed, roughly 90% are singletons. The CDR3 loop spans 15 amino acids. Germline V gene lookup returns CDR1 SGDLS and CDR2 YYNGEE. Trimming shortened V by 3 bases and J by 4 bases, and 15 bases separated the two germline ends. The sequencing input was peripheral blood. The sequence was obtained from a woman in her 70s with COVID-19, enrolled during active disease. V usage is TRBV9 and J usage is TRBJ2-3, with D perhaps matching TRBD2 (5 bases). In DNA form, the CDR3 reads TGTGCCAGCAGCGCGAGCGGTAGATACTCAGATACGCAGTATTTT. It codes for CASSASGRYSDTQYF.